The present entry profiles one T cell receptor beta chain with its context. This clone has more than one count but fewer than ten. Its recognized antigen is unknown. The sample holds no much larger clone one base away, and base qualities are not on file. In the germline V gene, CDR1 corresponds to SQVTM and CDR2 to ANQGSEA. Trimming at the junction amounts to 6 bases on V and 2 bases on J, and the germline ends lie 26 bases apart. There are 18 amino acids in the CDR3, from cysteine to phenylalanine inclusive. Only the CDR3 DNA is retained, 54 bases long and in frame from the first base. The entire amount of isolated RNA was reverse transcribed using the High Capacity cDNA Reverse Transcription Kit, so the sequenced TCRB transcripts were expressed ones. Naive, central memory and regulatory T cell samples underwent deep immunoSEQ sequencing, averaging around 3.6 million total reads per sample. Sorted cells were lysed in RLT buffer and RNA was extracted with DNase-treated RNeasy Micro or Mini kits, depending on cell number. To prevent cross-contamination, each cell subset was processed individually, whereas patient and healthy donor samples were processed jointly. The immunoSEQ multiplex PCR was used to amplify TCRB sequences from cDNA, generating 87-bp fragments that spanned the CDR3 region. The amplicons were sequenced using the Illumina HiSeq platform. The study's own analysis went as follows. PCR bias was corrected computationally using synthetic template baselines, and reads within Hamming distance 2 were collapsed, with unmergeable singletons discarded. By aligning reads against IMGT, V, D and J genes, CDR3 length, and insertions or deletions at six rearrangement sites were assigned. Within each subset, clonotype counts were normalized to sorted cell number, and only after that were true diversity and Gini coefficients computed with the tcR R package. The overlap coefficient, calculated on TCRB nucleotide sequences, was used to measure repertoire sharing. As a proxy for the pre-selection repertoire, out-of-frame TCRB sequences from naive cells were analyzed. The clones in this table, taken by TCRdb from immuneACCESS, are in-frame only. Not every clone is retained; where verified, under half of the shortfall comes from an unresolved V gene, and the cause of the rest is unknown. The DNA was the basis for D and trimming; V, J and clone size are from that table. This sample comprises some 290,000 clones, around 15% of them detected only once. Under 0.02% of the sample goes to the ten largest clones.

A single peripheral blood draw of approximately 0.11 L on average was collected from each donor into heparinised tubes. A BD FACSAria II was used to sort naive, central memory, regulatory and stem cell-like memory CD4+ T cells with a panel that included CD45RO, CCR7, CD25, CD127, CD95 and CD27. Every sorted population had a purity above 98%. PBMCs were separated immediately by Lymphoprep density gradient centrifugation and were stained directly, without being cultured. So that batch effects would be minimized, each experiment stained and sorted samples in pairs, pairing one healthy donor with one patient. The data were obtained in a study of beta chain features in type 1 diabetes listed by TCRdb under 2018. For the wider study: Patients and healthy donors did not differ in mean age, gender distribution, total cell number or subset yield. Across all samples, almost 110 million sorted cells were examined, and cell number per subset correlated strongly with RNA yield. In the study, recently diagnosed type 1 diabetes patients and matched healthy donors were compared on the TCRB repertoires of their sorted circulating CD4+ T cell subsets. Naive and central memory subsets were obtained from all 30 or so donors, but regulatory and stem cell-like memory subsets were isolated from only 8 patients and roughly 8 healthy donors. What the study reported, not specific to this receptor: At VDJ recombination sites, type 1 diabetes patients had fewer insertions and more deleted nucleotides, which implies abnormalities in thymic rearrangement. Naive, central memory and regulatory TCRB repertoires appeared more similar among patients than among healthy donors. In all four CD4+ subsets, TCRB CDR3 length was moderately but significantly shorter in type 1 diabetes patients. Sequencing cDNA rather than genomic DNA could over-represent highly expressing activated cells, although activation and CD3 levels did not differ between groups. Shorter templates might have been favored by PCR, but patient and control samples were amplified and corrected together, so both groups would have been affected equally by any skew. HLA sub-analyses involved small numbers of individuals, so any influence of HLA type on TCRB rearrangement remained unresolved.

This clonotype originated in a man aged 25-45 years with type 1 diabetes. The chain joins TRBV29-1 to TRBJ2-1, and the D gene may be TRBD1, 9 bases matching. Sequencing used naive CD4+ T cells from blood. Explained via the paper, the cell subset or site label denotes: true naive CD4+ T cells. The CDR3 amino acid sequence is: CSVDPGQGFSGTYNEQFF. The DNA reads TGCAGCGTGGACCCGGGACAGGGTTTTAGCGGGACCTACAATGAGCAGTTCTTC.